The 21 T cell receptor beta chains below all came from one sample that was sequenced in a study of T-cell reconstitution after alpha-beta-depleted transplantation in children. For TCRbeta, the library was prepared with unique molecular identifiers. MiXCR was run by TCRdb on the PCR reads, yielding one entry per CDR3 protein. The sample contains some 600,000 distinct CDR3 sequences, 16% of which appear only once. The sample consisted of PBMCs from the stem cell graft donor, taken from the stem cell graft. These receptors were collected from a human donor who donated a stem cell graft to a child with acute myeloid leukemia.

This clonotype was seen at least ten times. V is TRBV6-1 and J is TRBJ2-1; the match to TRBD2 covers 10 bases. The CDR3 is 14 amino acids. Trimming at V came to 7 bases and at J to 5 bases, leaving 5 bases not matched to a gene. The germline V gene encodes CDR1 MNHNS and CDR2 SASEGT. CDR3: CASKPGLANNEQFF. CDR3 DNA sequence: TGTGCCAGCAAACCGGGACTAGCGAACAATGAGCAGTTCTTC.

V and J are TRBV10-2 and TRBJ2-1; no firm D call. From germline, CDR1 is WSHSY and CDR2 SAAADI. V was shortened by 2 bases and J by 2 bases, with 10 bases between the two germline ends. The CDR3 is 15 amino acids. The CDR3 region is CASSEPPGPYNEQFF. CDR3 DNA: TGCGCCAGCAGTGAGCCTCCCGGCCCCTACAATGAGCAGTTCTTC.

Ten or more counts support this clonotype. The J gene is TRBJ1-4, the V gene TRBV29-1; 8 bases align to TRBD1. The CDR3 spans 13 residues. Looked up from germline, CDR1 is SQVTM and CDR2 is ANQGSEA. Trimming at V came to 8 bases and at J to 6 bases, leaving 8 bases not matched to a gene. For the CDR3, the DNA is TGCAGCACGACCGGACAGGGCGATGAAAAACTGTTTTTT. It specifies CSTTGQGDEKLFF.

The chain combines TRBV20-1 with TRBJ2-2; possibly TRBD2 for D (6 bases). Per germline, CDR1 DFQATT and CDR2 SNEGSKA (reference sequence). Trimming left V 0 bases short and J 5 bases short, with 13 bases between. The CDR3 covers 15 residues. The CDR3 reads CSARDSRRVTGELFF. The CDR3 region has the DNA TGCAGTGCTAGAGATTCACGGAGGGTGACCGGGGAGCTGTTTTTT.

V and J are TRBV5-1 and TRBJ2-3; D remains unclear. This CDR3 has 17 amino acids. Trimming took off 0 bases at V and 0 bases at J, with 14 bases between the two ends. Germline CDR1 SGHRS, CDR2 YFSETQ. CDR3 DNA: TGCGCCAGCAGCTTGGCCGCTGCAAAAGCTAGCACAGATACGCAGTATTTT. Residues: CASSLAAAKASTDTQYF. Variable domain in full (rest from reference TRBV5-1 and TRBJ2-3): KAGVTQTPRYLIKTRGQQVTLSCSPISGHRSVSWYQQTPGQGLQFLFEYFSETQRNKGNFPGRFSGRQFSNSRSEMNVSTLELGDSALYLCASSLAAAKASTDTQYFGPGTRLTVL.

The table lists this clonotype with a few counts. CDR3 region: CASSRELNTEAFF. The DNA of the CDR3 is TGTGCCAGCAGTCGGGAACTGAACACTGAAGCTTTCTTT. The V gene is TRBV6-1, the J gene TRBJ1-1, with unresolved D. The CDR3 contains 13 residues. Trimming stripped 5 bases from V and 0 bases from J, with 7 bases between. Germline loops: CDR1 MNHNS, CDR2 SASEGT.

The chain recombines TRBV5-1 with TRBJ2-3; 13 positions agree with TRBD2. V shed 4 bases, J shed 6 bases, and the junction held 11 bases outside the gene matches. There are 17 residues in the CDR3. The germline V gene has CDR1 SGHRS and CDR2 YFSETQ. DNA of the CDR3: TGCGCCAGCAGCCCGGGACTAGCGGGGATTCCCAAGGATACGCAGTATTTT. This gives the protein CASSPGLAGIPKDTQYF.

This clonotype was counted only a few times. This rearrangement joins TRBV5-1 to TRBJ2-5, with D possibly being TRBD1 (6 bases). Germline V lookup: CDR1 SGHRS, CDR2 YFSETQ. The CDR3 has 15 amino acids. Trimming took 0 bases from V and 4 from J, leaving 13 bases between them. The chain's CDR3 is CASSLDARGRETQYF. DNA of the CDR3: TGCGCCAGCAGCTTGGACGCCAGGGGCAGAGAGACCCAGTACTTC.

J is TRBJ2-3 and V is TRBV9; D ambiguous. Germline loops: CDR1 SGDLS, CDR2 YYNGEE. The CDR3 has 15 residues. Trimming left V 0 bases short and J 2 bases short, with 10 bases between. CDR3 sequence (DNA): TGTGCCAGCAGCGTAGCTAACAAGGCCACAGATACGCAGTATTTT. It translates to CASSVANKATDTQYF.

CDR3 nucleotides: TGTGCCAGCAGCCTAGCGGGGTTCACAGAGACCCAGTACTTC. It is translated as CASSLAGFTETQYF. The V gene is TRBV3-1, the J gene TRBJ2-5; 8 bases are shared with TRBD2. The CDR3 consists of 14 residues. V was pared by 4 bases and J by 4 bases, with 5 bases of the junction left unmatched. Germline V gene lookup returns CDR1 LGHDT and CDR2 YNNKEL (reference sequence).

The chain couples TRBV12-3 or TRBV12-4 to TRBJ2-7, with 9 bases that match TRBD1. The CDR3 has 15 residues. The V and J ends lost 5 bases and 0 bases, in that order; junction bases with no gene match: 5. The CDR3 region is CASSLRDRASYEQYF. The CDR3 region has the DNA TGTGCCAGCAGTCTCCGGGACAGGGCCTCCTACGAGCAGTACTTC.

This clonotype was seen only a few times. The chain is built from TRBV10-2 and TRBJ1-2, with D perhaps TRBD1 (5 bases). Germline CDR1 WSHSY, CDR2 SAAADI. Trimming took off 6 bases at V and 4 bases at J, with 9 bases between the two ends. CDR3 length: 12 amino acids. The CDR3 DNA reads as TGCGCCAGCAGGACTGACAGCTATGGCTACACCTTC. Protein sequence: CASRTDSYGYTF.

This clonotype was detected ten times or more. CDR3 DNA sequence: TGTGCCAGCAGCCAATCACAGGGGGGACCCTACGAGCAGTACGTC. Translating gives CASSQSQGGPYEQYV. The chain employs TRBV4-2 and TRBJ2-7, with 8 bases aligning to TRBD1. With V trimmed by 2 bases and J by 2 bases, 5 bases remained unmatched. Germline V lookup: CDR1 LGHNA, CDR2 YNFKEQ. This CDR3 comprises 15 residues.

The V and J genes are TRBV12-3 or TRBV12-4 and TRBJ2-2; D uncertain. The CDR3 is made up of 13 amino acids. Trimming pared 8 bases from V and 2 bases from J, leaving 9 bases between. The DNA for the CDR3 is TGTGCCAGCCGAGGTCCTAACACCGGGGAGCTGTTTTTT. This sequence encodes CASRGPNTGELFF.

There are many counts of this clonotype. V and J are TRBV12-3 or TRBV12-4 and TRBJ1-2; possibly TRBD1 for D (6 bases). Trimming took 4 bases from V and 1 from J, leaving 19 bases between them. This CDR3 spans 17 amino acids. The CDR3 is CASSSPPDSRNNYGYTF. CDR3 in DNA: TGTGCCAGCAGTTCGCCCCCGGACAGCCGGAATAACTATGGCTACACCTTC.

The table lists this clonotype with a few counts. The chain uses TRBV10-3 and TRBJ1-5; D is undetermined. V was trimmed by 5 bases and J by 4 bases, leaving 6 bases between them. Germline values: CDR1 ENHRY, CDR2 SYGVKD. This CDR3 spans 12 amino acids. The CDR3 region is CAISQPNQPQHF. In DNA, the CDR3 is TGTGCCATCAGTCAACCTAATCAGCCCCAGCATTTT.

This clonotype has at least ten counts. The chain employs TRBV5-6 and TRBJ2-3; 7 bases map to TRBD2. V was clipped by 3 bases and J by 0 bases; unmatched bases: 7. The germline gives CDR1 SGHDT, CDR2 YYEEEE. This CDR3 region has 16 residues. CDR3 sequence (DNA): TGTGCCAGCAGCTGGTTGCGGGGGATTAGCACAGATACGCAGTATTTT. Its protein product is CASSWLRGISTDTQYF.

This clonotype was seen at least ten times. The chain couples TRBV3-1 to TRBJ2-5; maybe TRBD2 (5 bases). The CDR3 contains 14 residues. Germline CDR1 and CDR2: LGHDT and YNNKEL (reference sequence). The V and J ends lost 3 bases and 10 bases respectively, with 18 bases between them. CDR3 coding DNA: TGTGCCAGCAGCCAGAGCGGACCACGAGGGAACCAGTACTTC. Its translation: CASSQSGPRGNQYF.

In its sample, this clonotype was seen many times. The genes are TRBV29-1 and TRBJ1-4; TRBD1 might be the D (5 bases). V was cut by 7 bases and J by 4 bases, with 10 bases left in between. This CDR3 region has 12 residues. Germline CDR1 reads SQVTM; CDR2 reads ANQGSEA. CDR3 sequence reads: CSGAGDNEKLFF. The CDR3 region has the DNA TGCAGCGGGGCGGGGGATAATGAAAAACTGTTTTTT. Using reference TRBV29-1 and TRBJ1-4 for the parts outside the CDR3, the full variable domain is SAVISQKPSRDICQRGTSLTIQCQVDSQVTMMFWYRQQPGQSLTLIATANQGSEATYESGFVIDKFPISRPNLTFSTLTVSNMSPEDSSIYLCSGAGDNEKLFFGSGTQLSVL.

This clonotype was recorded many times. The genes are TRBV20-1 and TRBJ1-1; D ambiguous. CDR3 length: 14 amino acids. From germline, CDR1 is DFQATT and CDR2 SNEGSKA (reference sequence). Trimming took off 8 bases at V and 4 bases at J, with 20 bases between the two ends. CDR3 residues: CSKRVPALSTEAFF. The CDR3 DNA reads TGCAGTAAAAGGGTTCCAGCCTTGAGCACTGAAGCTTTCTTT.

This clonotype was seen many times. The chain combines TRBV5-5 with TRBJ1-4; 7 positions match TRBD1. Germline-derived CDR1 and CDR2 are SGHKS and YYEKEE (reference sequence). Germline trimming cut 1 base from V and 8 bases from J; bases unmatched to any gene: 11. The CDR3 has 16 amino acids. CDR3: CASSLRDSALGEKLFF. The DNA for the CDR3 is TGTGCCAGCAGCTTGCGGGACAGCGCCTTAGGGGAAAAACTGTTTTTT.